The T cell receptor (beta chain) under discussion was sequenced for a study of blood T cell repertoires in COVID-19. Study at large: The study drew acute and convalescent COVID-19 samples from the United States, Italy and Spain. T cells, B-cell-depleted T cells, or PBMCs supplied cDNA or gDNA.

V lost 11 bases and J lost 5; bases outside the gene matches: 16. There are 15 residues in the CDR3. CDR1 and CDR2 from the germline V gene are MGHDK and SYGVNS. Under the authors' procedure: Amplification from reference gene primers served as the basis for estimated nucleated cell counts. This table comes from immunoSEQ multiplex PCR, and its TCRdb copy is limited to in-frame clones, with some not included. The D gene and trimming were derived from the DNA, and the V and J assignments and clone size from that table. Of 250,000 to 300,000 clones listed, around four fifths are singletons. The sample was peripheral blood. This TCR derives from a man between 60 and 70 years old with acute or convalescent COVID-19. The chain recombines TRBV25-1 with TRBJ2-3; the match to TRBD2 covers 7 bases. CDR3 sequence reads: CARPSAGEQEDTQYF. Written as DNA, the CDR3 is TGTGCCCGCCCTTCGGCGGGGGAACAAGAAGATACGCAGTATTTT.